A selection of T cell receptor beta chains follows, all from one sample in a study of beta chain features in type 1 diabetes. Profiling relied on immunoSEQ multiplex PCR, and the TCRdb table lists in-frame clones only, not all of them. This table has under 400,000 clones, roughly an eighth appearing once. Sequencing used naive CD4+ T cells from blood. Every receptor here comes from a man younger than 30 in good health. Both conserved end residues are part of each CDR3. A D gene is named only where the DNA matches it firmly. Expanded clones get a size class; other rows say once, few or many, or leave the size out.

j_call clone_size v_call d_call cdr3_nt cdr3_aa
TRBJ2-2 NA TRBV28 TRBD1 TGTGCCAGCAGAAGTCACTCCGGGACAGGGGTTTTGGGGAACACCGGGGAGCTGTTTTTT CASRSHSGTGVLGNTGELFF
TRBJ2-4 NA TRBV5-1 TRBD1 TGCGCCAGCAGCTCTTCACAGGGGACCAAAAACATTCAGTACTTC CASSSSQGTKNIQYF
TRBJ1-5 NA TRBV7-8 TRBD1 TGTGCCAGCAGCCCGTCGGGACAGGGGGCCGGTCAGCCCCAGCATTTT CASSPSGQGAGQPQHF
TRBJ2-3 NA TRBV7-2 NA TGTGCCAGCAGCTTAGTGACGACAGTCACAGATACGCAGTATTTT CASSLVTTVTDTQYF
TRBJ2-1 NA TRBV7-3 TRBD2 TGTGCCAGCAGCTTAGTAAAAAGCGGGGGGAACAATGAGCAGTTCTTC CASSLVKSGGNNEQFF
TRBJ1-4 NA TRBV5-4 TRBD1 TGTGCCAGCAGCCCTGGGACAGGGAGAATGTTTTTT CASSPGTGRMFF
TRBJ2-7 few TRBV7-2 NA TGTGCCAGCAGCTTAGCGAGGGGGGGCGGTTACGAGCAGTACTTC CASSLARGGGYEQYF
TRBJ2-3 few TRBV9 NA TGTGCCAGCAAGGCAGGCCTACTCTACACAGATACGCAGTATTTT CASKAGLLYTDTQYF
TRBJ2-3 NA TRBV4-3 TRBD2 TGCGCCAGCAGCCAGGCGGGAGTTGATACGCAGTATTTT CASSQAGVDTQYF
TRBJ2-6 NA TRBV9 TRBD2 TGTGCCAGCAGCGCTGGAGCGGGACCCAGCTCCTCTGGGGCCAACGTCCTGACTTTC CASSAGAGPSSSGANVLTF
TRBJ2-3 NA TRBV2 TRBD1 TGTGCCAGCACTCAAGGGCAGGGGGCCGCAGATACGCAGTATTTT CASTQGQGAADTQYF
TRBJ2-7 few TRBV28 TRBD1 TGTGCCAGCAGTACGAGCGACAGGGGCAGAGACGAGCAGTACTTC CASSTSDRGRDEQYF
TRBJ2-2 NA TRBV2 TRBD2 TGTGCCAGCAAAATATCTAGCGGGGCCGGGGAGCTGTTTTTT CASKISSGAGELFF
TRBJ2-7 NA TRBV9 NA TGTGCCAGCAGCGCTCCCTCGGGCGGGGAACCCTACGAGCAGTACTTC CASSAPSGGEPYEQYF
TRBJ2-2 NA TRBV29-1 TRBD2 TGCAGCGTTGATTTAGCGGGAACCGGGGAGCTGTTTTTT CSVDLAGTGELFF
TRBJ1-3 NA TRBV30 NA TGTGCCTGGAGTCGAAGAAGACAAACTGGAAACACCATATATTTT CAWSRRRQTGNTIYF
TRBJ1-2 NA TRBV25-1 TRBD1 TGTGCCAGCAGCTGGACAGGGGGTGGCTACACCTTC CASSWTGGGYTF
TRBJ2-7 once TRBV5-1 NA TGCGCCAGCAGTTGGACTGGTCCCTACGAGCAGTACTTC CASSWTGPYEQYF
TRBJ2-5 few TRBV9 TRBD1 TGTGCCAGCAGCGTAGGGCGACAGGGGCAAGAGACCCAGTACTTC CASSVGRQGQETQYF
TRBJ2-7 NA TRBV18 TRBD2 TGTGCCAGCTCACCGGGACTAAGCTACGAGCAGTACTTC CASSPGLSYEQYF
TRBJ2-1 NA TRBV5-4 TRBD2 TGTGCCAGCAGCAAAGGACTAGCGGGAGATGAGCAGTTCTTC CASSKGLAGDEQFF
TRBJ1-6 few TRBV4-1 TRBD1 TGCGCCAGCAGCCAGCCGGGACAGGGGATAAATTCACCCCTCCACTTT CASSQPGQGINSPLHF
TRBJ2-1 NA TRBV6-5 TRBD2 TGTGCCAGCACCTCCTTAGGACTAGCCCGTAATGAGCAGTTCTTC CASTSLGLARNEQFF
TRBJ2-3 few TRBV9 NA TGTGCCAGCAGCGTAGAAGGGGCTAGCACAGATACGCAGTATTTT CASSVEGASTDTQYF
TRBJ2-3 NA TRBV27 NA TGTGCCAGCAGTTTCGCAGAGAAGAGGACAGATACGCAGTATTTT CASSFAEKRTDTQYF
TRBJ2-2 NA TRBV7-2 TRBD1 TGTGCCAGCAGCTTAGGACTGACAGGGCGGGCAACCGGGGAGCTGTTTTTT CASSLGLTGRATGELFF
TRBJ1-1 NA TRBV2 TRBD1 TGTGCCAGCACCCAAGACAGGGCGCCAGCTTTCTTT CASTQDRAPAFF
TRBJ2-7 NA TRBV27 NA TGTGCCAGCAGTTTCGGCTTAGGGGACTCCTACGAGCAGTACTTC CASSFGLGDSYEQYF
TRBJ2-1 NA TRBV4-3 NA TGCGCCAGCAGCCACATGACTGGCCGATCATACAATGAGCAGTTCTTC CASSHMTGRSYNEQFF
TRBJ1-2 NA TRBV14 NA TGTGCCAGCAGCCAAGCAGGAGTCAGGCCCGGGGTAGGCTACACCTTC CASSQAGVRPGVGYTF
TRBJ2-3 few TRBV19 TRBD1 TGTGCCAGTAACATGCAGGGGGCGCTTCCCACAGATACGCAGTATTTT CASNMQGALPTDTQYF
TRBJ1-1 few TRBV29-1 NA TGCAGCGTTGAAAGTCAGATGAACACTGAAGCTTTCTTT CSVESQMNTEAFF
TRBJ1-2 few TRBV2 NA TGTGCCAGCAGGAAGCGGGGTGAGCTTGGCTACACCTTC CASRKRGELGYTF
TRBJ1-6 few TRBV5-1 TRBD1 TGCGCCAGCAGCTTGGGACAGGGTCATTCACCCCTCCACTTT CASSLGQGHSPLHF
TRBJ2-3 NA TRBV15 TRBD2 TGTGCCACCATGGGGGGGTTAGGAGATACGCAGTATTTT CATMGGLGDTQYF
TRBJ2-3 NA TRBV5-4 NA TGTGCCAGCAGCTCTGGTTTAGGACAGAGCACAGATACGCAGTATTTT CASSSGLGQSTDTQYF
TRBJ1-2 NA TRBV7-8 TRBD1 TGTGCCAGCAGCCGGGGACAGAACTATGGCTACACCTTC CASSRGQNYGYTF
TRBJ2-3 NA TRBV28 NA TGTGCCAGCAGCCGACAGACTGGAGATACGCAGTATTTT CASSRQTGDTQYF
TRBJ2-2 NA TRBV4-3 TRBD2 TGCGCCAGCAGCCAGGGACTAGGTAACACCGGGGAGCTGTTTTTT CASSQGLGNTGELFF
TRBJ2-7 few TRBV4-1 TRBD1 TGCGCCAGCAGCCAAGACCCGAATGGACAGGGACGGCTCGAGCAGTACTTC CASSQDPNGQGRLEQYF
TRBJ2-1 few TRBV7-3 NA TGTGCCAGCAGCTCTCGGGCATCGGGGGAGCAGTTCTTC CASSSRASGEQFF
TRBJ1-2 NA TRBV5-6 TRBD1 TGTGCCAGCAGCTCAATGGGACAGGGAGACTATGGCTACACCTTC CASSSMGQGDYGYTF
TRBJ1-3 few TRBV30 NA TGTGCCTGGAGTGTAGGGGTCGTCGGAAACACCATATATTTT CAWSVGVVGNTIYF
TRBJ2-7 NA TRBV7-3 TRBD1 TGTGCCAGCAGCTTAACCTTCGCAGGGGGTTACGAGCAGTACTTC CASSLTFAGGYEQYF
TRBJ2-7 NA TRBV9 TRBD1 TGTGCCAGCAGCGCAGGAGACAGGGGCCCCTACGAGCAGTACTTC CASSAGDRGPYEQYF
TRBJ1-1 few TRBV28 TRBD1 TGTGCCAGCAGTATTGACAGGGACACTGAAGCTTTCTTT CASSIDRDTEAFF
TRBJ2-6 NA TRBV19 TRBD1 TGTGCCAGTAGTATAGTAGGGACAGGTCTGAGGGCCAACGTCCTGACTTTC CASSIVGTGLRANVLTF
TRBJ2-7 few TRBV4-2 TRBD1 TGTGCCAGCAGCCAACTCTTCCCGGGACAGGGTGTCTACGAGCAGTACTTC CASSQLFPGQGVYEQYF
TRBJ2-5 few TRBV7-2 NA TGTGCCAGCAGCGTCGTAGAGACCCAGTACTTC CASSVVETQYF
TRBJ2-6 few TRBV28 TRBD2 TGTGCCAGCAGGCTAGCGGGACGAACTGGGGCCAACGTCCTGACTTTC CASRLAGRTGANVLTF
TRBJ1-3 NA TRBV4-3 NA TGCGCCAGCAGCCAGCTATACAGGGCTGGAAACACCATATATTTT CASSQLYRAGNTIYF
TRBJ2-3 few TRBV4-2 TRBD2 TGTGCCAGCAGCCAAGAGCTGCTAGCGGGGGGGCCTAACACAGATACGCAGTATTTT CASSQELLAGGPNTDTQYF
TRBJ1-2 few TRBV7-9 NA TGTGCCAGCAGCTTAACAGCCTATGGCTACACCTTC CASSLTAYGYTF